Below, 5 T cell receptor beta chains from the same sample are listed, as sequenced in a study of T-cell reconstitution after alpha-beta-depleted transplantation in children. During its preparation, the TCRbeta library received unique molecular identifiers. TCRdb processed the PCR reads anew with MiXCR; each CDR3 protein has one entry. The table has 250,000 to 350,000 distinct CDR3 sequences, 9.9% seen once; the top ten hold 10%. The input for sequencing was PBMCs from the stem cell graft donor, taken from the stem cell graft. The receptors here all came from a human donor who donated a stem cell graft to a child with SCID.

The chain is built from TRBV9 and TRBJ1-2; 7 bases agree with TRBD1. Unmatched junction bases numbered 13, after V lost 4 bases and J lost 7 bases. CDR1 SGDLS and CDR2 YYNGEE come from the germline V gene. The CDR3 covers 15 residues. The CDR3 reads CASSRFDRVESGYTF. The CDR3 DNA follows: TGTGCCAGCAGCCGCTTCGACAGGGTAGAAAGTGGCTACACCTTC.

This clonotype was observed many times. The chain joins TRBV19 to TRBJ1-1, with D unresolved. CDR3 length equals 11 residues. V lost 6 bases to trimming and J lost 2 bases, with 4 bases between them. CDR1 is LNHDA, CDR2 SQIVND, per germline (reference sequence). DNA for the CDR3: TGTGCCAGTAGGAGAAACACTGAAGCTTTCTTT. This gives the protein CASRRNTEAFF.

Concerning this clonotype itself: A much larger clone differs by one base, so this may be a read error. The V gene is TRBV3-1, the J gene TRBJ2-3, with 11 bases lining up with TRBD2. The CDR3 consists of 16 residues. The V and J ends lost 5 bases and 2 bases, in that order; junction bases with no gene match: 6. The germline CDR1 and CDR2 sequences are LGHDT and YNNKEL (reference sequence). The CDR3 bases are TGTGCCAGCAGCATACTAGCGGGGGCCCTCACAGATACGCAGTATTTT. Its translation: CASSILAGALTDTQYF.

Ten or more counts support this clonotype. The CDR3 region is CASSRQVWETQYF. As DNA, the CDR3 is TGTGCCAGCAGTAGACAGGTTTGGGAGACCCAGTACTTC. This chain joins TRBV12-3 or TRBV12-4 and TRBJ2-5, with D tentatively TRBD1 (6 bases). CDR3 length: 13 residues. Trimming cost V 5 bases and J 5 bases, with 12 bases left between them.

The chain uses TRBV20-1 and TRBJ2-1; D is unresolved. Germline V lookup: CDR1 DFQATT, CDR2 SNEGSKA (reference sequence). Between the trimmed V and J ends, which lost 0 bases and 2 bases, there was a span of 14 bases. The CDR3 totals 16 residues. The CDR3 reads CSARDQARTPYNEQFF. As DNA, the CDR3 is TGCAGTGCTAGAGATCAGGCCCGCACTCCCTACAATGAGCAGTTCTTC.